The 18 T cell receptor beta chains presented below share a single source sample, sequenced in a study of blood T cell repertoires in COVID-19. Sequencing used immunoSEQ multiplex PCR; TCRdb keeps in-frame clones, though not all of them. The sample contains under 80,000 clones, approximately 83% of which appear only once. The specimen sequenced was peripheral blood. All receptors derive from a human donor in a cohort sampled during active COVID-19.

This chain links TRBV6-5 with TRBJ2-7; 9 nucleotides align to TRBD1. V lost 6 bases and J lost 6; bases outside the gene matches: 6. CDR3 length: 13 amino acids. Germline values: CDR1 MNHEY, CDR2 SVGAGI. CDR3 in DNA: TGTGCCAGCAGGTCACAGGGGGCTGGCGAGCAGTACTTC. Its translation: CASRSQGAGEQYF.

The chain is built from TRBV14 and TRBJ2-7, with 11 nucleotides matching TRBD2. Germline V CDR1 and CDR2: SGHDN, FVKESK. Losses at the gene ends were 1 base for V and 6 bases for J; bases not matched to a gene: 8. The CDR3 spans 16 residues. CDR3 residues: CASSQAGSGRAVEQYF. CDR3 DNA: TGTGCCAGCAGCCAAGCAGGTAGCGGGAGGGCCGTCGAGCAGTACTTC.

This clone was counted once. The chain has TRBV29-1 and TRBJ2-2; the D gene is possibly TRBD1 (6 bases). Looked up from germline, CDR1 is SQVTM and CDR2 is ANQGSEA. This CDR3 is built from 11 residues. Trimming cost V 8 bases and J 7 bases, with 11 bases left between them. As DNA, the CDR3 is TGCAGCATACAGGGTAGCGGGGAGCTGTTTTTT. Translated: CSIQGSGELFF.

This sequence joins TRBV3-1 (or the pseudogene TRBV3-2) and TRBJ2-7; D gene ambiguous. Germline CDR1 and CDR2: LGHDT and YNNKEL (reference sequence). V shed 1 base and J shed 7 bases, with 5 bases lying between them. The CDR3 extends over 11 amino acids. CDR3 sequence (DNA): TGTGCCAGCAGCCAAGTCCGGGAGCAGTACTTC. Translating gives CASSQVREQYF.

The chain has TRBV2 and TRBJ2-7; 12 nucleotides align to TRBD2. In germline, CDR1 is SNHLY, CDR2 FYNNEI. This CDR3 spans 17 amino acids. V trimming: 8 bases; J trimming: 4 bases; junction bases outside the gene matches: 15. DNA of the CDR3: TGTGCCAGCCGACGGCAGGCTAGCGGGAGGGCTCTGTACGAGCAGTACTTC. Residues: CASRRQASGRALYEQYF.

The rearrangement uses TRBV6-5 and TRBJ2-3, with 7 nucleotides matching TRBD2. The trim removed 8 bases at V and 4 bases at J, leaving 12 bases unmatched. The CDR3 sequence is 15 residues long. Germline V gene lookup returns CDR1 MNHEY and CDR2 SVGAGI. The CDR3 here is CASGPRDYPPDTQYF. The CDR3 DNA reads TGTGCCAGCGGACCCCGGGACTACCCTCCAGATACGCAGTATTTT.

This clone appeared a single time. CDR3 amino acids: CASSWSEETQYF. The CDR3 nucleotides are TGCGCCAGCAGCTGGAGTGAAGAGACCCAGTACTTC. The chain recombines TRBV5-1 with TRBJ2-5, with unresolved D. V was trimmed by 3 bases and J by 3 bases, leaving 6 bases between them. Germline CDR1 and CDR2: SGHRS and YFSETQ. This CDR3 is 12 amino acids long.

The chain is built from TRBV2 and TRBJ2-2, with a possible D match to TRBD1 (5 bases). The V and J ends lost 6 bases and 6 bases respectively, with 20 bases between them. In germline, CDR1 is SNHLY, CDR2 FYNNEI. The CDR3 is made up of 16 amino acids. The CDR3 reads CASRGQGLYSAGELFF. DNA for the CDR3: TGTGCCAGCAGGGGGCAGGGTCTATATAGTGCCGGGGAGCTGTTTTTT.

This clone is termed medium-sized. The chain employs TRBV27 and TRBJ2-7; D uncertain. The V end was cut by 3 bases, the J end by 3 bases, with 9 bases between. Germline-derived CDR1 and CDR2 are MNHEY and SMNVEV (reference sequence). There are 13 residues in the CDR3. The CDR3 reads CASSLGSVYEQYF. The CDR3 nucleotides read TGTGCCAGCAGTTTGGGCAGTGTCTACGAGCAGTACTTC.

The CDR3 reads CSVWVGSYEQYF. CDR3 nucleotides: TGCAGCGTGTGGGTTGGGAGCTACGAGCAGTACTTC. The chain joins TRBV29-1 to TRBJ2-7, with D possibly matching TRBD2 (5 bases). CDR3 length equals 12 residues. Germline V gene data show CDR1 as SQVTM and CDR2 as ANQGSEA. V lost 6 bases and J 3 bases, leaving 12 bases between the germline ends.

The chain carries TRBV6-5 and TRBJ2-7, with 13 bases fitting TRBD2. V trimming: 7 bases; J trimming: 4 bases; junction bases outside the gene matches: 7. Per the germline V gene, CDR1 is MNHEY and CDR2 is SVGAGI. This CDR3 is 15 amino acids long. The CDR3 DNA reads as TGTGCCAGCACCTCGGGACTAGCGGGAACTTACGAGCAGTACTTC. This encodes CASTSGLAGTYEQYF.

The chain joins TRBV5-4 to TRBJ2-6, with D unresolved. CDR1 is SGHNT, CDR2 YYREEE, per germline (reference sequence). The CDR3 loop spans 16 amino acids. V gave up 1 base and J gave up 0 bases, with 8 bases separating them. CDR3 nucleotides: TGTGCCAGCAGCTTGAACAGCCGCTCTGGGGCCAACGTCCTGACTTTC. Its translation: CASSLNSRSGANVLTF. Variable domain in full (rest from reference TRBV5-4 and TRBJ2-6): ETGVTQSPTHLIKTRGQQVTLRCSSQSGHNTVSWYQQALGQGPQFIFQYYREEENGRGNFPPRFSGLQFPNYSSELNVNALELDDSALYLCASSLNSRSGANVLTFGAGSRLTVL.

CDR3 amino acids: CASSRQGHNQPQHF. CDR3 nucleotides: TGTGCCAGCAGCAGACAGGGCCATAATCAGCCCCAGCATTTT. This chain connects TRBV2 to TRBJ1-5; 7 bases map to TRBD1. This CDR3 has 14 residues. The V and J ends lost 6 bases and 4 bases, in that order; junction bases with no gene match: 6. Germline V CDR1 and CDR2: SNHLY, FYNNEI. Together with reference TRBV2 and TRBJ1-5, the CDR3 gives the full variable domain: EPEVTQTPSHQVTQMGQEVILRCVPISNHLYFYWYRQILGQKVEFLVSFYNNEISEKSEIFDDQFSVERPDGSNFTLKIRSTKLEDSAMYFCASSRQGHNQPQHFGDGTRLSIL.

The V and J genes are TRBV4-3 and TRBJ1-2; no clear D. The CDR3 length is 14 residues. Germline V gene sequence: CDR1 LGHNA, CDR2 YSLEER. Trimming shortened V by 0 bases and J by 4 bases, and 9 bases separated the two germline ends. The CDR3 loop is CASSQDRVFYGYTF. CDR3 DNA sequence: TGCGCCAGCAGCCAAGATCGGGTTTTCTATGGCTACACCTTC.

The V and J genes are TRBV7-9 and TRBJ2-1, with TRBD1 matching 7 bases. Germline-derived CDR1 and CDR2 are SEHNR and FQNEAQ (reference sequence). The CDR3 is 14 amino acids. V gave up 3 bases and J gave up 4 bases; unmatched junction bases: 3. As DNA, the CDR3 is TGTGCCAGCAGCTTCCGGGACAGTTACAATGAGCAGTTCTTC. It specifies CASSFRDSYNEQFF.

This chain joins TRBV14 and TRBJ2-7, with 14 bases that match TRBD2. The CDR3 runs 15 residues. Germline loops: CDR1 SGHDN, CDR2 FVKESK. Losses at the gene ends were 4 bases for V and 2 bases for J; bases not matched to a gene: 1. The DNA for the CDR3 is TGTGCCAGCAGCCGACTAGCGGGAGGGACCTACGAGCAGTACTTC. The encoded protein is CASSRLAGGTYEQYF.

The CDR3: CASSVGQGNNYGYTF. The CDR3 DNA reads TGTGCCAGTAGTGTGGGACAGGGGAATAACTATGGCTACACCTTC. The J gene is TRBJ1-2, the V gene TRBV19, with 10 bases lining up with TRBD1. Germline V CDR1 and CDR2: LNHDA, SQIVND (reference sequence). The V and J ends lost 5 bases and 1 base, in that order; junction bases with no gene match: 4. This CDR3 spans 15 amino acids.

The V and J genes are TRBV5-1 and TRBJ1-1; perhaps TRBD1 as D (6 bases). CDR3 length: 15 residues. The ends were cut back, 0 bases at V and 0 bases at J, with 9 bases in the middle. Germline loops: CDR1 SGHRS, CDR2 YFSETQ. The CDR3 protein is CASSLVSGVNTEAFF. CDR3 bases: TGCGCCAGCAGCTTGGTTTCAGGGGTGAACACTGAAGCTTTCTTT.